This T cell receptor (beta chain) was obtained from a study of shared clonotypes between healthy human individuals. Trimming removed 5 bases from V and 4 bases from J; junction bases left unmatched: 19. The CDR3 runs to 18 residues. From germline, CDR1 is SGHTA and CDR2 FQGNSA. Several immunoSEQ 96-well plates shared each subset's DNA, each plate a replicate. The repertoire was sequenced with immunoSEQ multiplex PCR; TCRdb's copy has only in-frame clones and lacks some. The sample holds around 2.3 million clones, about 94% seen once. The sequencing input was naive CD4+ T cells sorted from blood. Subset denoted: CD45RA+ positively selected. The chain carries TRBV7-2 and TRBJ2-5; 7 bases map to TRBD2. The source of this sequence is a man between 18 and 35 years old in good health. The CDR3 nucleotides are TGTGCCAGCAGCCCCTATGAGATTATGATGGCGGGAGTAGAGACCCAGTACTTC. This gives the protein CASSPYEIMMAGVETQYF.